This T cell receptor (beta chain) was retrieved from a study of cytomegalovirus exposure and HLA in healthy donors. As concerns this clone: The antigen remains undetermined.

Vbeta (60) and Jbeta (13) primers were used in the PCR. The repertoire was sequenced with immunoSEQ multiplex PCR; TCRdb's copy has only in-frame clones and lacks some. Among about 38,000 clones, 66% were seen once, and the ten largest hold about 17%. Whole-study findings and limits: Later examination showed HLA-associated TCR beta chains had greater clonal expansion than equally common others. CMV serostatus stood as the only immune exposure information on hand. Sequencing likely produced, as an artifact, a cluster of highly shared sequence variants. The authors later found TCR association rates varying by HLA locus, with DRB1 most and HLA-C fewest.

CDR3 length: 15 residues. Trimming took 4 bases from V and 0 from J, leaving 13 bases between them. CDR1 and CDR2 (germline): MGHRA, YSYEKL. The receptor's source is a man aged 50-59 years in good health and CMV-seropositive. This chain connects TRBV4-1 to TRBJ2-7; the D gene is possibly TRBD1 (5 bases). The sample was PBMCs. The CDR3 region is CASSLFVTGSYEQYF. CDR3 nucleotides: TGCGCCAGCAGCCTCTTTGTCACAGGCTCCTACGAGCAGTACTTC.